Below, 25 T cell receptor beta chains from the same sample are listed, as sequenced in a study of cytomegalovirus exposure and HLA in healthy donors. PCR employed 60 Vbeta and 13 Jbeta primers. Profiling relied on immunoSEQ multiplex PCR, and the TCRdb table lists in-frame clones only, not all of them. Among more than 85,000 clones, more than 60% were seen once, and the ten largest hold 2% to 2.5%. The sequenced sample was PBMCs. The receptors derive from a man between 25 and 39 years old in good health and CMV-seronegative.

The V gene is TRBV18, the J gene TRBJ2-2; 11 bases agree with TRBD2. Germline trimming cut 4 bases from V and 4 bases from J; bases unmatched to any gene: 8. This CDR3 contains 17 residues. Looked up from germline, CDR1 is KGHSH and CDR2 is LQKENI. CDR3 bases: TGTGCCAGCTCACTCGGAACTAGCGGGAGTGGCACCGGGGAGCTGTTTTTT. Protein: CASSLGTSGSGTGELFF.

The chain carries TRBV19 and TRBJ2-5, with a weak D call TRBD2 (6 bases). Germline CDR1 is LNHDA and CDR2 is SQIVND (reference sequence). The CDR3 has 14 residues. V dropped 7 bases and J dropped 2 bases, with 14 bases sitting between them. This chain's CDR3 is CASNLPGVQETQYF. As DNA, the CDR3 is TGTGCCAGTAACCTCCCGGGGGTTCAAGAGACCCAGTACTTC. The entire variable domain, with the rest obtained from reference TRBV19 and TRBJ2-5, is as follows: DGGITQSPKYLFRKEGQNVTLSCEQNLNHDAMYWYRQDPGQGLRLIYYSQIVNDFQKGDIAEGYSVSREKKESFPLTVTSAQKNPTAFYLCASNLPGVQETQYFGPGTRLLVL.

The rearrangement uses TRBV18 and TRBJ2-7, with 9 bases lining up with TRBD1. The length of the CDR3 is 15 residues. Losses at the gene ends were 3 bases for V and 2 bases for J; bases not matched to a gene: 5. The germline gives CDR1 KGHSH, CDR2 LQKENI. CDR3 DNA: TGTGCCAGCTCACCGCCGGGACAGGGTCCCTACGAGCAGTACTTC. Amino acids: CASSPPGQGPYEQYF.

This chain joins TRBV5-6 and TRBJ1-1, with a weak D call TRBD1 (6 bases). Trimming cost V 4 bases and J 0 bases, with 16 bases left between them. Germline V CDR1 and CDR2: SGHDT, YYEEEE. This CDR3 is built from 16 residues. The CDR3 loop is CASSLGGQTMNTEAFF. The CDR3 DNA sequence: TGTGCCAGCAGCCTGGGAGGACAGACCATGAACACTGAAGCTTTCTTT.

The CDR3 sequence: CASSPSNTIYF. CDR3 DNA: TGTGCCAGCAGTCCCTCAAACACCATATATTTT. This sequence joins TRBV7-9 and TRBJ1-3; no clear D. Between the trimmed V and J ends, which lost 6 bases and 6 bases, there was a span of 6 bases. The CDR3 extends over 11 amino acids. Looked up from germline, CDR1 is SEHNR and CDR2 is FQNEAQ (reference sequence).

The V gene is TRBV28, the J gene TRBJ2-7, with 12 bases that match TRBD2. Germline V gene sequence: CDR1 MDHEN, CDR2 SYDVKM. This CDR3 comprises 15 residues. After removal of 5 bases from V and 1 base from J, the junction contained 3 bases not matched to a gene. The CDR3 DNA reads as TGTGCCAGCAGTACTGGACTAGCGGGATCCTACGAGCAGTACTTC. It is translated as CASSTGLAGSYEQYF.

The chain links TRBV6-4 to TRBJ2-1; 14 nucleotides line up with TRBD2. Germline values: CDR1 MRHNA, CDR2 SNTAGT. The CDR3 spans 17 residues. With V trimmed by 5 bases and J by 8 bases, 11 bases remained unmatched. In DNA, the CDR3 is TGTGCCAGCAGTCGACTAGCGGGAGGGCCGAGGGTCGATGAGCAGTTCTTC. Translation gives CASSRLAGGPRVDEQFF.

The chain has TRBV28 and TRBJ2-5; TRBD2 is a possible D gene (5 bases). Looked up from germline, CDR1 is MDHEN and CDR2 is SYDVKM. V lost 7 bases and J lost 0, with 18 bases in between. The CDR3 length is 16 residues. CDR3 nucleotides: TGTGCCAGCATTAAATCAGCGGTAGGGTACCAAGAGACCCAGTACTTC. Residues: CASIKSAVGYQETQYF. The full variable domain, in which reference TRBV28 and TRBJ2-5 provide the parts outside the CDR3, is DVKVTQSSRYLVKRTGEKVFLECVQDMDHENMFWYRQDPGLGLRLIYFSYDVKMKEKGDIPEGYSVSREKKERFSLILESASTNQTSMYLCASIKSAVGYQETQYFGPGTRLLVL.

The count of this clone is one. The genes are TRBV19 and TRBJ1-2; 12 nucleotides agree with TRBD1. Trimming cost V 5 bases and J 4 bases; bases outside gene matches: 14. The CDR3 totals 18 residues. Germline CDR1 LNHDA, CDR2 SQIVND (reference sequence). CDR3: CASSPTLGTGGISYGYTF. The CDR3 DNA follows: TGTGCCAGTAGTCCGACGCTGGGGACAGGGGGCATATCCTATGGCTACACCTTC.

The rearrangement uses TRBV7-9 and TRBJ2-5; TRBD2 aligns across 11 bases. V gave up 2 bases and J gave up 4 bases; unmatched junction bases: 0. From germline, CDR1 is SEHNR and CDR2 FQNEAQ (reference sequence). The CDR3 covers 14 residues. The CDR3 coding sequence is TGTGCCAGCAGCTTACTAGCGGGGGGAGAGACCCAGTACTTC. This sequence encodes CASSLLAGGETQYF.

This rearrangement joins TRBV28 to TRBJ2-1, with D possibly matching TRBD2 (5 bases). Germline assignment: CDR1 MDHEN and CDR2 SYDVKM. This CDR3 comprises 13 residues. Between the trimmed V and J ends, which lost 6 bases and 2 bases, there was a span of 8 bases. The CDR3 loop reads CASRGSAYNEQFF. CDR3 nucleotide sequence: TGTGCCAGCAGAGGTAGCGCCTACAATGAGCAGTTCTTC.

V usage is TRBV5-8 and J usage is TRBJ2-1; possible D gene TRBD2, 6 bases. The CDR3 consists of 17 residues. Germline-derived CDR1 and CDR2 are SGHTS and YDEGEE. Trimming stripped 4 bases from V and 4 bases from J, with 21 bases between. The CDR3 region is CASSPLPGRGGYNEQFF. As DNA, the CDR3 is TGTGCCAGCAGCCCCCTCCCGGGAAGGGGAGGTTACAATGAGCAGTTCTTC.

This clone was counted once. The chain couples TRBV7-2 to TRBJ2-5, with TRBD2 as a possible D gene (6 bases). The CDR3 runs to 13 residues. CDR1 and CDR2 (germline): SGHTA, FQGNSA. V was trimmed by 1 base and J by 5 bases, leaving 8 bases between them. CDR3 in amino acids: CASSLGGEETQYF. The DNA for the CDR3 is TGTGCCAGCAGCTTAGGCGGGGAGGAGACCCAGTACTTC.

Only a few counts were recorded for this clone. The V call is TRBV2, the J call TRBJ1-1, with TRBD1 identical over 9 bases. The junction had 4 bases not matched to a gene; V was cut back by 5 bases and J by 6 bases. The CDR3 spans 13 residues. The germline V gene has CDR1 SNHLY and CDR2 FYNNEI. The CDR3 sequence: CASSRGQGPEAFF. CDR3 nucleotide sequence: TGTGCCAGCAGTAGGGGACAGGGACCTGAAGCTTTCTTT.

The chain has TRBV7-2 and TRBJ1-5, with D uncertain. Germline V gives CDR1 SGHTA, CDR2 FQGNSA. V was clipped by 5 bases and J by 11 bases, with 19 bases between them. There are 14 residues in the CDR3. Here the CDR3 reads CASSPPGWVRAQHF. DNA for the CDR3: TGTGCCAGCAGCCCCCCGGGGTGGGTTCGGGCCCAGCATTTT.

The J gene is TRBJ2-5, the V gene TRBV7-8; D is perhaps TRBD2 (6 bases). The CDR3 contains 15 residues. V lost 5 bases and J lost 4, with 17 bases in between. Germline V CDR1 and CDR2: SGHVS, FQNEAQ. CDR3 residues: CASSPRGGRGETQYF. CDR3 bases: TGTGCCAGCAGCCCGCGGGGAGGAAGGGGAGAGACCCAGTACTTC.

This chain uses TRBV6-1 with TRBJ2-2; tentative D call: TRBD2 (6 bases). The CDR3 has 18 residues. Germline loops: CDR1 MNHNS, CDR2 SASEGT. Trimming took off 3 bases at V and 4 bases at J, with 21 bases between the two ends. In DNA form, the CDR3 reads TGTGCCAGCAGTGATAGCTTCGGGGGATACAGTACCACCGGGGAGCTGTTTTTT. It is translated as CASSDSFGGYSTTGELFF.

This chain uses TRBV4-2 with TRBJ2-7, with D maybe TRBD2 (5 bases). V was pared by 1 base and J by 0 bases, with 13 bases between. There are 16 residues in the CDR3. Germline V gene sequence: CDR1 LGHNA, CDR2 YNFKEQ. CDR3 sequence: CASSQAPLGSSYEQYF. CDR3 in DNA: TGTGCCAGCAGCCAAGCCCCTTTAGGGAGCTCCTACGAGCAGTACTTC.

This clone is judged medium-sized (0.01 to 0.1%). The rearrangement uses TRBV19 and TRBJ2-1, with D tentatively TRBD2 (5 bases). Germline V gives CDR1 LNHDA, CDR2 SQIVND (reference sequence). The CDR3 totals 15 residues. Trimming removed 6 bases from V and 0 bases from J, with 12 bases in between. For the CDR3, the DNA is TGTGCCAGTAGCCCGACGGGGTTCTCCTACAATGAGCAGTTCTTC. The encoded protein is CASSPTGFSYNEQFF.

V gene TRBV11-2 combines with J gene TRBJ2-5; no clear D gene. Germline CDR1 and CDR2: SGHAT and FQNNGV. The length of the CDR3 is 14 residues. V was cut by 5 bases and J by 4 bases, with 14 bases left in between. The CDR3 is CASSPARVVETQYF. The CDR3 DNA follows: TGTGCCAGCAGCCCCGCTCGCGTAGTAGAGACCCAGTACTTC.

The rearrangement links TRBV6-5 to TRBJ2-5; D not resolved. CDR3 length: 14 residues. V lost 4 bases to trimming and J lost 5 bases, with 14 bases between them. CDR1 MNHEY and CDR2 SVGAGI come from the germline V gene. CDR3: CASSFAVAGETQYF. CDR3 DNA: TGTGCCAGCAGTTTTGCAGTAGCCGGGGAGACCCAGTACTTC.

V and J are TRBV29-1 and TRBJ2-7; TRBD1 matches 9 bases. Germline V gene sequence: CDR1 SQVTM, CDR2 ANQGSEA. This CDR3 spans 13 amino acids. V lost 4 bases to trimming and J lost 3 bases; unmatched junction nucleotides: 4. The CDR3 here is CSVGETGGYEQYF. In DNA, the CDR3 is TGCAGCGTTGGGGAGACAGGGGGCTACGAGCAGTACTTC.

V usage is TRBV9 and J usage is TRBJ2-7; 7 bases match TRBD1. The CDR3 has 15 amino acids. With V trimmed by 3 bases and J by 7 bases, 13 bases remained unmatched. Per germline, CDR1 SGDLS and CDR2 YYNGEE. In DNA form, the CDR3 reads TGTGCCAGCAGCGCCTCCGGGACAGCCCTAGGGGAGCAGTACTTC. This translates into CASSASGTALGEQYF. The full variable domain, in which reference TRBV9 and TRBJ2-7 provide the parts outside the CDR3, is DSGVTQTPKHLITATGQRVTLRCSPRSGDLSVYWYQQSLDQGLQFLIQYYNGEERAKGNILERFSAQQFPDLHSELNLSSLELGDSALYFCASSASGTALGEQYFGPGTRLTVT.

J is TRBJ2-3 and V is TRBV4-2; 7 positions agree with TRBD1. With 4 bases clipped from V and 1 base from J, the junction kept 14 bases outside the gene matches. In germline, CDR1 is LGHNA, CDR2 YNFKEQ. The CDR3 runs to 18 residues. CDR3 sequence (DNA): TGTGCCAGCAGCCGCACGACAGGGCTGATGGGGGGCACAGATACGCAGTATTTT. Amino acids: CASSRTTGLMGGTDTQYF.

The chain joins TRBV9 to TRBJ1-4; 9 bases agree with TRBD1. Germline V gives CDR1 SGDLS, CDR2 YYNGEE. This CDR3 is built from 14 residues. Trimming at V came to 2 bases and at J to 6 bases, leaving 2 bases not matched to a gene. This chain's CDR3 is CASSVRDRDEKLFF. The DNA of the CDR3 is TGTGCCAGCAGCGTCCGGGACAGGGATGAAAAACTGTTTTTT.